A single TCR beta chain is shown here with its context. Its antigen remains undetermined. No base qualities exist here, and no much larger clone lies one base off it. The data were obtained in a study of cytomegalovirus exposure and HLA in healthy donors (dated by TCRdb to about 2017). For the wider study: In an earlier analysis of around 540 of the donors, 250 to 350 Gb of sequence data and approximately 100 million unique TCR beta sequences from roughly 190 million T cells were reported. Donor age, sex, ethnicity and CMV serostatus were compiled alongside the repertoire data. An earlier analysis of more than 450 of the donors used high-throughput TCR beta sequencing to judge whether each TCR beta V gene segment behaved as functional or pseudogenic. Rather than drawing on any new phenotypic data, the later analysis identified candidate immune exposures from TCR beta sequences and the way those sequences occurred across donors. Using immunosequencing, the study profiled T cell repertoires from fewer than 700 subjects and related those repertoires to cytomegalovirus serostatus. Roughly 290 gigabases of sequencing data and 75 million to 85 million unique TCR sequences made up an early release that covered some 640 HLA-typed donors. Across about 380 genotyped donors of the cohort, an average of roughly 250,000 unique TCR beta nucleotide sequences per donor were sequenced, and roughly 17% of those sequences were non-productive. Both class I and class II loci were covered by HLA typing, at four-digit resolution. To predict cytomegalovirus infection status, the study brought together high-throughput TCR immunosequencing, statistical association of individual TCRs with disease status, and machine learning. About 5 DR-DQ haplotypes were handled as single units for association and clustering, since linkage in the cohort was strong. A later analysis re-analyzed previously published TCR beta repertoires from roughly 600 donors and added high-resolution HLA genotyping to study TCR occurrence patterns. In a later genetic analysis, genome-wide SNP genotypes for about 55% of the roughly 700 donors were used, and that subset was treated as a discovery cohort. The aim of the study was to test whether cataloging public T cell receptors could identify signatures of past pathogen exposure. A separate validation cohort of some 130 different subjects was used in addition to the roughly 670-subject first cohort. The number of donors typed differed by locus, with about 629-640 for A, B, C, DRB1 and DQB1, more than 500 for DQA1, some 570 for DPA1, and around 450 for DPB1. Among the roughly 390 genotyped donors, around 81% belonged to the genetic ancestry cluster associated with self-reported Caucasian donors. Every discovery cohort repertoire had been produced on one sequencing platform. Points the paper makes about the study in general: In this cohort, only TCR beta chains were sequenced, and detectable features were limited by the absence of alpha or paired-chain data. V-gene and J-gene trimming of TCR beta chains was associated with a missense DCLRE1C variant in a later genetic analysis, and the association was replicated in an independent cohort. Linkage disequilibrium might explain the correlated functional status among segregating V segments, but an unknown experimental factor could not be excluded. Sequencing depth was assumed to be roughly uniform across donors in the presence/absence analyses, though that assumption may not hold. Some IMGT-functional V segments, including TRBV6-2 and TRBV6-3, could not be distinguished by the 87-base-pair reads and were therefore excluded. The sequencing pipeline was judged likely to have produced a cluster of highly shared sequence variants as a technical artifact. In a later analysis, HLA-associated TCR beta chains were found to be more clonally expanded and to have lower generation probabilities than equally common non-associated chains. In vitro tests confirmed that a few of the cytomegalovirus-associated TCR beta chains recognize cytomegalovirus antigens. It was suggested by the authors that the approach could potentially be generalized to other disease states and immunological phenotypes. HLA typing was unavailable for some donors at each locus, so association tests used only the typed subset. According to a later analysis, most CMV-associated TCR beta chains appeared to be HLA-restricted, and the HLA associations seemed to be driven largely by CMV exposure. According to a later analysis, TCR association rates differed among HLA loci, with DRB1 alleles showing the most associated TCRs and HLA-C alleles showing the fewest. The classifier was reported to diagnose cytomegalovirus status with high specificity and sensitivity in both the original and validation cohorts. According to a later genetic analysis, donors in an Asian-associated ancestry cluster had fewer N-insertions in productive TCRs than the approximately 630-donor mean. The earlier analysis of about 600 of the donors excluded 15 to 20 rarely observed V segments, including chromosome 9 orphons, because counts were too low. Broadly in line with IMGT annotations, most TCR beta V segments showed up in productive rearrangements about 87% or about 30% of the time in an earlier analysis of 450 to 600 of the donors. At a false discovery rate of 0.05, a later analysis linked roughly 17,000 TCR beta sequences to specific HLA alleles. Across donors, most TCR sequences were observed very rarely, whereas some public TCRs were present in many individuals. The study listed 164 TCR beta chains as associated with cytomegalovirus. A further reported finding was that TCR beta sequences accurately predicted the HLA-A and HLA-B alleles for most subjects in the first cohort. Assigning TCR associations to individual alleles was difficult when HLA alleles, especially DR and DQ, strongly co-occurred. The only immune exposure information available for the cohort was CMV serostatus. According to a later analysis, parvovirus B19, influenza, CMV and Epstein-Barr virus appeared linked to several top co-occurrence clusters.

The cohort was made up of about 670 healthy bone marrow donors. At the time of sampling, every cohort member was nominally healthy, though immune exposures that went unrecorded were likely present. The donor tested CMV seronegative, placing the donor among the approximately 360 seronegative members of the cohort. A peripheral blood sample was provided by each donor, and peripheral blood mononuclear cells were used for TCR beta sequencing. Genomic DNA was extracted from the blood cell samples with the Qiagen DNeasy Blood Extraction Kit. Library preparation used the immunoSEQ multiplex PCR assay. For the multiplex PCR, a mixture combining 60 forward primers for TCR Vbeta segments and 13 reverse primers for TCR Jbeta segments was used. A multiplex PCR assay on genomic DNA amplified the CDR3 region of rearranged TCR beta genes. On the Illumina HiSeq System, the amplified TCR beta libraries were sequenced as 87-base-pair reads. In the authors' own workflow: Across the 640 or so repertoires, a later analysis counted about 81 million unique TCR beta chains, around 10 million of which were shared by at least two donors. To remove PCR and sequencing errors, raw reads were error-corrected and collapsed into unique sequences using a nearest-neighbor algorithm that merged closely related sequences. To assign V, D and J gene segments, CDR3 sequences were aligned to IMGT reference sequences. For a sequence to be retained, a match of at least six nucleotides was required to both a V gene segment and a J gene segment. A rearrangement was called productive if the CDR3 had no stop codons and remained in frame with V and J, and every other rearrangement was called non-productive. CDR3 was defined by IMGT convention, running from the second conserved V-encoded cysteine to the conserved J-encoded phenylalanine. The earlier analysis of about 620 of the donors excluded sequences that lacked an unambiguous match to a single V gene segment. An earlier analysis of 550 to 650 of the donors classified V segments as functional when productive rearrangements were above 56.7% and as segregating when the standard deviation between donors was above 5%. A statistical classification framework was developed to diagnose cytomegalovirus status using the catalog of TCR beta chain sequences. V and J gene assignment, in a later analysis, came from comparing TCR nucleotide sequences with IMGT/GENE-DB human TR gene sequences. The TCRdist pipeline was used in a later analysis to assign CDR3 sequences and most-parsimonious VDJ recombination scenarios. In a later analysis, each TCR beta chain was defined by its CDR3 amino acid sequence together with its V-gene family, and reads lacking a unique V-gene family were excluded. A later analysis removed several hundred highly shared, low-generation-probability nucleotide sequences to deal with suspected cross-contamination and a sequencing artifact. A later analysis calculated a clonal expansion index for each public chain from normalized within-repertoire ranks of inferred template counts. In a later analysis, generation probabilities were computed with a VDJ recombination model fitted to out-of-frame rearrangements, and the resulting probabilities were checked against IGoR. Hypergeometric tests were used in a later analysis to score TCR-TCR, TCR-HLA and TCR-CMV co-occurrence, with a repertoire-size bias correction applied to the TCR pairs. False discovery rates were estimated in a later analysis by permuting HLA or CMV assignments 20 times. In a later analysis, co-occurring TCRs were grouped with DBSCAN, and TCRdist sequence similarity was added when clustering was performed within HLA-allele-positive subsets. Co-occurrence clustering excluded repertoires with fewer than 30,000 or more than 120,000 public chains, plus five with anomalous nucleotide sharing. What TCRdb holds here is the immuneACCESS table cut down to in-frame rearrangements. Part of the clones is not present; checked against another copy, under half of the missing clones reflect an unresolved V gene, and the others are unexplained. V and J calls plus clone size are reproduced from that table; the DNA served to infer D and trimming. The sample has around 150,000 clones on record, around 80% of them singletons. The ten largest account for 4% to 5% of the sample.

V and J are truncated by 4 bases and 4 bases respectively, leaving an intervening sequence of 15 bases. In the germline V gene, CDR1 corresponds to LGHNA and CDR2 to YSLEER. The CDR3 starts with the cysteine, ends with the phenylalanine, and has 15 residues. Just the 45-base CDR3 DNA is kept, in frame starting at base 1. The sequence is built from TRBV4-3 and TRBJ2-3; TRBD2 is a weak D gene call, 6 bases matching. The receptor was derived from a man aged 25 to 45 in good health and CMV-seronegative. The specimen sequenced was PBMCs. The CDR3 reads as follows: CASSLLGGEPDTQYF. The sequenced DNA: TGCGCCAGCAGCCTCCTAGGCGGGGAACCAGATACGCAGTATTTT.